This TCR beta chain was recovered during a study of cytomegalovirus exposure and HLA in healthy donors. The PCR was carried out with 60 Vbeta primers and 13 Jbeta primers. TCRdb keeps only in-frame clones here, not all; method: immunoSEQ multiplex PCR. The profile shows some 140,000 clones, about 77% of them singletons. V was clipped by 5 bases and J by 2 bases; unmatched bases: 6. The CDR3 is 15 residues long. CDR1 is PRHDT and CDR2 is FYEKMQ in the germline V gene (reference sequence). Material: PBMCs. The TCR sequence derives from a woman between 40 and 55 years old in good health and CMV-seronegative. The V gene is TRBV13, the J gene TRBJ1-5; TRBD1 matches 7 bases. Here the CDR3 reads CASSITGDGNQPQHF. CDR3 DNA: TGTGCCAGCAGCATTACAGGGGACGGCAATCAGCCCCAGCATTTT.